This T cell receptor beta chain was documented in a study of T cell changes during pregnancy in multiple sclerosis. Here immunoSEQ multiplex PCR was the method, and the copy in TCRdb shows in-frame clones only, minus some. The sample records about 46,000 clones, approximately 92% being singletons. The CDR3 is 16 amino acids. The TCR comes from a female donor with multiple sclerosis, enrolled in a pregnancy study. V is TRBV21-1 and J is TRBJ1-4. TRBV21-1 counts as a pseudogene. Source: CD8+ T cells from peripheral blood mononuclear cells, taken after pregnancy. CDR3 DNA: TGTGCCAACCACCGGGGGGGACAGATTACTAATGAAAAACTGTTTTTT. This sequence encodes CANHRGGQITNEKLFF.